The 27 T cell receptor beta chains reported below all come from one sample, sequenced in a study of shared clonotypes between healthy human individuals. The assay was immunoSEQ multiplex PCR, and TCRdb's table has in-frame clones only and misses some. Of about 1.1 million clones listed, about 80% are singletons. The source material was memory CD4+ T cells from PBMCs. Subset noted: CD45RA-negative fraction. The source is a man in his late teens or twenties in good health. Some clones in this sample may be carry-over from other donors' samples.

The gene calls are TRBV21-1 and TRBJ2-6; TRBD1, the table's D call, lacks a check against the DNA. TRBV21-1 represents a pseudogene. The CDR3 has 18 amino acids. The CDR3 DNA is TGTGCCAGCATAGACAGGGTCGGCTCTTTTCTGGGGGCCAACGTCCTGACTTTC. Its protein product is CASIDRVGSFLGANVLTF.

J is TRBJ1-3 and V is TRBV6-6; D uncertain. Trimming cost V 7 bases and J 8 bases, with 6 bases left between them. The CDR3 sequence is 10 residues long. Germline CDR1 is MNHNY and CDR2 is SVGAGI (reference sequence). The CDR3 loop reads CASKKDTIYF. CDR3 DNA: TGTGCCAGCAAAAAAGACACCATATATTTT.

The rearrangement joins TRBV6-1 to TRBJ1-3; the D is unclear. The CDR3 is 11 residues long. The germline CDR1 and CDR2 sequences are MNHNS and SASEGT. Trimming took off 10 bases at V and 2 bases at J, with 6 bases between the two ends. The CDR3 protein is CATGTGNTIYF. Written as DNA, the CDR3 is TGTGCCACCGGCACTGGAAACACCATATATTTT.

The chain combines TRBV28 with TRBJ1-2, with D hard to call. Trimming shortened V by 6 bases and J by 8 bases, and 10 bases separated the two germline ends. The CDR3 contains 11 residues. Germline lookup yields CDR1 MDHEN and CDR2 SYDVKM. The CDR3 DNA reads TGTGCCAGCAGGACCCTCCAGGGCTACACCTTC. This translates into CASRTLQGYTF.

The chain recombines TRBV28 with TRBJ2-7, with TRBD2 matching over 9 bases. Germline loops: CDR1 MDHEN, CDR2 SYDVKM. This CDR3 has 15 amino acids. V trimming: 8 bases; J trimming: 2 bases; junction bases outside the gene matches: 10. The CDR3 protein is CASHSGGGVTYEQYF. DNA for the CDR3: TGTGCCAGCCATAGCGGGGGCGGGGTAACCTACGAGCAGTACTTC.

The rearrangement uses TRBV6-6 and TRBJ1-5; no clear D. Germline loops: CDR1 MNHNY, CDR2 SVGAGI (reference sequence). The CDR3 covers 15 residues. Trimming removed 0 bases from V and 1 base from J, with 7 bases in between. For the CDR3, the DNA is TGTGCCAGCAGTTACTCGGGCGAAAGCAATCAGCCCCAGCATTTT. This encodes CASSYSGESNQPQHF.

The rearrangement uses TRBV28 and TRBJ2-7; 9 bases agree with TRBD1. V lost 6 bases, J lost 5 bases, and 11 bases stayed unmatched. This CDR3 spans 15 amino acids. Per the germline V gene, CDR1 is MDHEN and CDR2 is SYDVKM. The CDR3 coding sequence is TGTGCCAGCAGGTCTCACGGGACAGGGAAAGACGAGCAGTACTTC. It codes for CASRSHGTGKDEQYF. The complete variable domain, with remaining parts taken from reference TRBV28 and TRBJ2-7, reads DVKVTQSSRYLVKRTGEKVFLECVQDMDHENMFWYRQDPGLGLRLIYFSYDVKMKEKGDIPEGYSVSREKKERFSLILESASTNQTSMYLCASRSHGTGKDEQYFGPGTRLTVT.

The chain links TRBV28 to TRBJ2-1, with TRBD1 identical over 7 bases. The CDR3 runs 13 residues. CDR1 is MDHEN, CDR2 SYDVKM, per germline. The V gene end was trimmed by 6 bases and the J gene end by 12 bases; junction bases not matched to a gene: 11. The CDR3 region is CASSRQGTRGQFF. The CDR3 region has the DNA TGTGCCAGCAGCCGACAGGGAACCCGTGGGCAGTTCTTC.

The CDR3 region is CASSLPGKWNEQFF. DNA of the CDR3: TGTGCCAGCAGTTTACCGGGGAAGTGGAATGAGCAGTTCTTC. This chain joins TRBV28 and TRBJ2-1; perhaps TRBD2 as D (5 bases). This CDR3 has 14 residues. V was trimmed by 2 bases and J by 7 bases, leaving 12 bases between them. Germline V lookup: CDR1 MDHEN, CDR2 SYDVKM. Using reference TRBV28 and TRBJ2-1 for the parts outside the CDR3, the full variable domain is DVKVTQSSRYLVKRTGEKVFLECVQDMDHENMFWYRQDPGLGLRLIYFSYDVKMKEKGDIPEGYSVSREKKERFSLILESASTNQTSMYLCASSLPGKWNEQFFGPGTRLTVL.

The chain combines TRBV27 with TRBJ1-5, with D perhaps TRBD1 (5 bases). With 2 bases removed from V and 8 bases from J, the gap between germline ends came to 10 bases. This CDR3 spans 13 amino acids. Germline CDR1 MNHEY, CDR2 SMNVEV (reference sequence). CDR3 region: CASSLLRVKPQHF. CDR3 bases: TGTGCCAGCAGTTTACTCAGGGTTAAGCCCCAGCATTTT.

To note about this clone: This CDR3 is also generated by other DNA sequences in the sample. The V gene is TRBV5-1, the J gene TRBJ2-5; 7 nucleotides line up with TRBD1. The ends lost 4 bases at V and 5 bases at J; junction bases unmatched: 5. Germline V lookup: CDR1 SGHRS, CDR2 YFSETQ. The CDR3 is 13 residues long. CDR3 bases: TGCGCCAGCAGCCAAGACAGGGCGGAGACCCAGTACTTC. Residues: CASSQDRAETQYF.

With respect to this clone: One end of the junction varies from germline; a read error may be responsible. The chain employs TRBV18 and TRBJ2-5; D is perhaps TRBD1 (6 bases). CDR1 and CDR2 (germline): KGHSH, LQKENI. The CDR3 loop spans 13 amino acids. In nucleotides, the CDR3 is TGTGCCTGCTCACCGGGACAAAGAGAGACCCAGTACTTC. This translates into CACSPGQRETQYF.

The V call is TRBV5-1, the J call TRBJ2-1, with a weak D call TRBD1 (7 bases). Trimming stripped 0 bases from V and 8 bases from J, with 15 bases between. The germline CDR1 and CDR2 sequences are SGHRS and YFSETQ. This CDR3 is built from 15 residues. The CDR3 spells CASSLGPTGEDEQFF. The DNA for the CDR3 is TGCGCCAGCAGCTTGGGCCCCACAGGGGAGGATGAGCAGTTCTTC.

The chain combines TRBV5-1 with TRBJ2-7; tentatively, D is TRBD1 or TRBD2 (5 bases each). CDR1 SGHRS and CDR2 YFSETQ come from the germline V gene. Between the trimmed V and J ends, which lost 5 bases and 3 bases, there was a span of 15 bases. CDR3 size: 14 residues. The CDR3 here is CASSSTGTLYEQYF. DNA of the CDR3: TGCGCCAGCAGTTCGACCGGGACCCTCTACGAGCAGTACTTC. Variable domain in full (rest from reference TRBV5-1 and TRBJ2-7): KAGVTQTPRYLIKTRGQQVTLSCSPISGHRSVSWYQQTPGQGLQFLFEYFSETQRNKGNFPGRFSGRQFSNSRSEMNVSTLELGDSALYLCASSSTGTLYEQYFGPGTRLTVT.

This clone appeared a few times. The chain recombines TRBV7-2 with TRBJ2-1; the match to TRBD2 covers 7 bases. Germline-derived CDR1 and CDR2 are SGHTA and FQGNSA. The CDR3 is made up of 15 amino acids. The trim removed 1 base at V and 2 bases at J, leaving 2 bases unmatched. The chain's CDR3 is CASSLGTSTYNEQFF. In DNA form, the CDR3 reads TGTGCCAGCAGCTTAGGGACTAGTACCTACAATGAGCAGTTCTTC. The full variable domain, rest sourced from reference TRBV7-2 and TRBJ2-1, is GAGVSQSPSNKVTEKGKDVELRCDPISGHTALYWYRQSLGQGLEFLIYFQGNSAPDKSGLPSDRFSAERTGGSVSTLTIQRTQQEDSAVYLCASSLGTSTYNEQFFGPGTRLTVL.

The chain links TRBV10-3 to TRBJ1-5; maybe TRBD1 (6 bases). V was shortened by 8 bases and J by 1 base, with 15 bases between the two germline ends. The CDR3 loop spans 15 amino acids. Germline assignment: CDR1 ENHRY and CDR2 SYGVKD. The CDR3 spells CAIVPRGFSNQPQHF. The CDR3 bases are TGTGCCATCGTACCAAGGGGGTTCAGCAATCAGCCCCAGCATTTT.

The rearrangement links TRBV7-9 to TRBJ2-3; TRBD1 agrees at 7 bases. The CDR3 contains 16 residues. Germline V gives CDR1 SEHNR, CDR2 FQNEAQ (reference sequence). Losses at the gene ends were 1 base for V and 2 bases for J; bases not matched to a gene: 6. As DNA, the CDR3 is TGTGCCAGCAGCTTAGGAACAGGGGCCACCACAGATACGCAGTATTTT. Its translation is CASSLGTGATTDTQYF.

This chain links TRBV7-6 with TRBJ2-5; tentatively, D is TRBD2 (6 bases). Germline assignment: CDR1 SGHVS and CDR2 FNYEAQ. With 5 bases removed from V and 4 bases from J, the gap between germline ends came to 11 bases. This CDR3 contains 13 residues. Here the CDR3 DNA reads TGTGCCAGCAGCCCAGGGACTTTAGAGACCCAGTACTTC. Amino acids: CASSPGTLETQYF. Supplemented by reference TRBV7-6 and TRBJ2-5, the full variable domain reads GAGVSQSPRYKVTKRGQDVALRCDPISGHVSLYWYRQALGQGPEFLTYFNYEAQQDKSGLPNDRFSAERPEGSISTLTIQRTEQRDSAMYRCASSPGTLETQYFGPGTRLLVL.

The rearrangement joins TRBV29-1 to TRBJ1-3, with D tentatively TRBD1 (5 bases). The CDR3 extends over 14 amino acids. Trimming left V 7 bases short and J 3 bases short, with 16 bases between. From germline, CDR1 is SQVTM and CDR2 ANQGSEA. The CDR3 DNA sequence: TGCAGCGCAGGAAGACGGGGGGTTGGAAACACCATATATTTT. This encodes CSAGRRGVGNTIYF. Drawing the rest from reference TRBV29-1 and TRBJ1-3, the complete variable domain is SAVISQKPSRDICQRGTSLTIQCQVDSQVTMMFWYRQQPGQSLTLIATANQGSEATYESGFVIDKFPISRPNLTFSTLTVSNMSPEDSSIYLCSAGRRGVGNTIYFGEGSWLTVV.

This chain connects TRBV19 to TRBJ2-1; 8 bases map to TRBD1. Germline V gene data show CDR1 as LNHDA and CDR2 as SQIVND (reference sequence). The CDR3 sequence is 16 residues long. V lost 6 bases and J lost 1; bases outside the gene matches: 8. The chain's CDR3 is CASSPTGAESYNEQFF. CDR3 DNA: TGTGCCAGTAGCCCGACAGGGGCTGAATCCTACAATGAGCAGTTCTTC.

The J gene is TRBJ1-1, the V gene TRBV5-8; D is unclear. CDR3 size: 13 residues. V lost 0 bases to trimming and J lost 9 bases, with 12 bases between them. Germline CDR1 reads SGHTS; CDR2 reads YDEGEE. In DNA, the CDR3 is TGTGCCAGCAGCTTGGTGCGGACGGAAAAAGCTTTCTTT. Translated: CASSLVRTEKAFF.

The chain combines TRBV5-1 with TRBJ2-5; tentatively, D is TRBD1 or TRBD2 (5 bases each). Trimming stripped 3 bases from V and 5 bases from J, with 5 bases between. CDR1 and CDR2 from the germline V gene are SGHRS and YFSETQ. This CDR3 contains 11 residues. The CDR3, as DNA: TGCGCCAGCAGCTGGGGGGAGACCCAGTACTTC. Translated: CASSWGETQYF.

V is TRBV29-1 and J is TRBJ2-7; 8 nucleotides line up with TRBD2. Germline CDR1 and CDR2: SQVTM and ANQGSEA. Trimming took 1 base from V and 5 from J; bases not matched to a gene: 1. This CDR3 contains 12 residues. The CDR3 DNA is TGCAGCGTTGAAGCGGGAGGGGACGAGCAGTACTTC. Its protein product is CSVEAGGDEQYF.

The rearrangement uses TRBV7-2 and TRBJ2-1; D ambiguous. The V end lost 1 base, the J end lost 10 bases, and 11 bases lay between the germline ends. CDR1 SGHTA and CDR2 FQGNSA come from the germline V gene. The CDR3 has 13 amino acids. This CDR3 reads CASSLGVEREQFF. In nucleotides, the CDR3 is TGTGCCAGCAGCTTAGGGGTCGAGAGGGAGCAGTTCTTC.

J is TRBJ2-7 and V is TRBV2; D uncertain. V was trimmed by 2 bases and J by 9 bases, leaving 11 bases between them. The CDR3 is 12 residues long. Germline V gene lookup returns CDR1 SNHLY and CDR2 FYNNEI. CDR3 amino acids: CASSEYSSRQYF. The CDR3, as DNA: TGTGCCAGCAGTGAATACTCCTCAAGGCAGTACTTC.

This chain connects TRBV5-4 to TRBJ1-2, with D perhaps matching TRBD1 (5 bases). Looked up from germline, CDR1 is SGHNT and CDR2 is YYREEE (reference sequence). The CDR3 covers 15 residues. The germline V and J ends were trimmed by 3 bases and 1 base, with 13 bases remaining between them. The CDR3 sequence: CASSSTGTGNYGYTF. CDR3 DNA sequence: TGTGCCAGCAGCTCGACTGGGACGGGTAACTATGGCTACACCTTC.

This clone was counted a few times. V and J are TRBV4-1 and TRBJ2-3, with 7 bases identical to TRBD2. V dropped 1 base and J dropped 5; count of bases not matched to a gene: 6. This CDR3 has 15 amino acids. CDR1 and CDR2 (germline): MGHRA, YSYEKL. In DNA, the CDR3 is TGCGCCAGCAGCCAAGGGTGGATAGCGGGAGATACGCAGTATTTT. Amino acid sequence: CASSQGWIAGDTQYF.